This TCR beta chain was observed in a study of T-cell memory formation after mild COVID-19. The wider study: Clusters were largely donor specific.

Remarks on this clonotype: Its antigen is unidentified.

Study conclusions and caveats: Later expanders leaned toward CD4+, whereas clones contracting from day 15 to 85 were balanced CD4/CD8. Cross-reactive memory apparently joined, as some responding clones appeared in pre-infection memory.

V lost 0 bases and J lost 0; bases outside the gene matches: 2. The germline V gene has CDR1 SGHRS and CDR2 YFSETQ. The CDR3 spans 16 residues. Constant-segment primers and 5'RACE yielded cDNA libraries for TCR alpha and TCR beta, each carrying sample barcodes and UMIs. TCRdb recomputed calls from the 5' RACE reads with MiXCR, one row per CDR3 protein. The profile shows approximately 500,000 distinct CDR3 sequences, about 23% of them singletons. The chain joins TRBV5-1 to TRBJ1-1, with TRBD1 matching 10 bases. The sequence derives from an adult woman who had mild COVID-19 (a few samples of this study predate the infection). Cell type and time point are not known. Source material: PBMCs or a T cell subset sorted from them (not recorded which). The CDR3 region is CASSLGDRGMNTEAFF. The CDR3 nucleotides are TGCGCCAGCAGCTTGGGGGACAGGGGAATGAACACTGAAGCTTTCTTT.